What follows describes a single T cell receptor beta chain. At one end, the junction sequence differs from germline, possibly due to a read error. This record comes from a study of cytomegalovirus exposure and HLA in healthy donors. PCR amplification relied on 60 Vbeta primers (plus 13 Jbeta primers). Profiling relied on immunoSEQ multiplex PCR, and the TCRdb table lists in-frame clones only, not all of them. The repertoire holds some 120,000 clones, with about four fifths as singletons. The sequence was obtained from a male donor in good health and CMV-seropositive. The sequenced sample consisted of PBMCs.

In DNA form, the CDR3 reads TGTGCTAGCAGCTTAGGGGGACAGGGGAACTACGAGCAGTACTTC. This encodes CASSLGGQGNYEQYF. V usage is TRBV7-7 and J usage is TRBJ2-5; 10 bases fit TRBD1. The DNA end lines up better with TRBJ2-7; the J call may be wrong. In germline, CDR1 is SSHAT, CDR2 FNYEAQ (reference sequence). The length of the CDR3 is 15 residues.